This passage covers 19 T cell receptor beta chains from one sample sequenced in a study of cytomegalovirus exposure and HLA in healthy donors. Profiling relied on immunoSEQ multiplex PCR, and the TCRdb table lists in-frame clones only, not all of them. The sample records around 80,000 clones, around 96% being singletons. Sequencing was done on a sample of PBMCs. The receptors derive from a young woman in good health and CMV-seronegative.

This clone was recorded once. This sequence joins TRBV6-1 and TRBJ2-1; 13 bases fit TRBD2. The J segment lost 8 bases and the V segment lost 2 bases, leaving 3 bases of the junction unmatched. This CDR3 comprises 15 residues. Germline lookup yields CDR1 MNHNS and CDR2 SASEGT. The CDR3 region is CASSETSGRAHEQFF. CDR3 DNA: TGTGCCAGCAGTGAAACTAGCGGGAGGGCCCATGAGCAGTTCTTC.

This clone was seen a few times. V usage is TRBV10-2 and J usage is TRBJ2-7, with TRBD2 identical over 7 bases. The germline V gene encodes CDR1 WSHSY and CDR2 SAAADI. This CDR3 is built from 12 residues. J was trimmed by 5 bases and V by 4 bases; bases with no gene match: 2. The CDR3 spells CASSVTSDEQYF. The DNA of the CDR3 is TGCGCCAGCAGTGTCACTAGCGACGAGCAGTACTTC.

The rearrangement links TRBV10-3 to TRBJ1-5; 10 nucleotides match TRBD1. CDR3 size: 15 residues. From germline, CDR1 is ENHRY and CDR2 SYGVKD. Unmatched junction bases numbered 2, after V lost 0 bases and J lost 6 bases. The CDR3 reads CAISESGQGIQPQHF. The CDR3, as DNA: TGTGCCATCAGTGAGTCGGGACAGGGGATTCAGCCCCAGCATTTT.

CDR3 nucleotide sequence: TGTGCCAGCAGCTTAACTAGCGGCTCCTACGAGCAGTACTTC. Amino acids: CASSLTSGSYEQYF. This rearrangement joins TRBV11-3 to TRBJ2-7, with 8 bases matching TRBD2. Per the germline V gene, CDR1 is SGHNT and CDR2 is YENEEA. The CDR3 spans 14 residues. J gave up 0 bases and V 2 bases, and 0 bases lay outside the gene matches.

The J gene is TRBJ2-1, the V gene TRBV4-1; perhaps TRBD1 as D (5 bases). The V end lost 1 base, the J end lost 8 bases, and 18 bases lay between the germline ends. Germline V gene data show CDR1 as MGHRA and CDR2 as YSYEKL. The CDR3 spans 16 residues. The CDR3 nucleotides read TGCGCCAGCAGCCAAGTGCAGGGCCTCGGAAGCGATGAGCAGTTCTTC. Translating gives CASSQVQGLGSDEQFF.

The gene calls are TRBV7-8 and TRBJ1-2; no clear D gene. V was trimmed by 0 bases and J by 4 bases, leaving 6 bases between them. The V gene's germline CDR1 is SGHVS and CDR2 FQNEAQ. CDR3 length: 13 residues. The CDR3 DNA sequence: TGTGCCAGCAGCTTAGCACAGATCTATGGCTACACCTTC. This codes for CASSLAQIYGYTF.

The V gene is TRBV10-3, the J gene TRBJ2-2, with TRBD2 matching over 12 bases. Trimming at V came to 4 bases and at J to 0 bases, leaving 3 bases not matched to a gene. The CDR3 has 17 amino acids. The germline V gene has CDR1 ENHRY and CDR2 SYGVKD. CDR3 DNA: TGTGCCATCAGTGCCCTAGCGGGGGGGGCGAACACCGGGGAGCTGTTTTTT. Encoded protein: CAISALAGGANTGELFF.

This chain links TRBV9 with TRBJ1-4; 9 positions agree with TRBD1. Germline V CDR1 and CDR2: SGDLS, YYNGEE. The length of the CDR3 is 16 residues. With 4 bases clipped from V and 7 bases from J, the junction kept 11 bases outside the gene matches. CDR3 coding DNA: TGTGCCAGCAGCCTCACGGACAGGGGTGGGTTTGAAAAACTGTTTTTT. Translation: CASSLTDRGGFEKLFF.

The rearrangement joins TRBV6-5 to TRBJ2-1; tentatively, D is TRBD2 (6 bases). V lost 3 bases and J lost 7, with 10 bases in between. There are 13 residues in the CDR3. Germline loops: CDR1 MNHEY, CDR2 SVGAGI. CDR3 residues: CASSYSSANEQFF. For the CDR3, the DNA is TGTGCCAGCAGTTATTCTAGCGCGAATGAGCAGTTCTTC.

The chain recombines TRBV7-9 with TRBJ1-2, with a tentative D call TRBD1 (6 bases). From germline, CDR1 is SEHNR and CDR2 FQNEAQ (reference sequence). V lost 6 bases to trimming and J lost 4 bases, with 12 bases between them. There are 13 residues in the CDR3. The CDR3 loop is CASRTGQSYGYTF. CDR3 coding DNA: TGTGCCAGCAGGACGGGACAAAGCTATGGCTACACCTTC.

The chain couples TRBV27 to TRBJ2-5; 10 nucleotides line up with TRBD2. This CDR3 comprises 18 residues. Per the germline V gene, CDR1 is MNHEY and CDR2 is SMNVEV (reference sequence). Trimming cost V 5 bases and J 5 bases; bases outside gene matches: 17. The CDR3 DNA reads TGTGCCAGCAGTAAACATAGGGCTAGCGGGAGTTTCGTGGAGACCCAGTACTTC. Its protein product is CASSKHRASGSFVETQYF.

This sequence joins TRBV6-6 and TRBJ2-5; 10 positions match TRBD2. J lost 7 bases, V lost 7 bases, and 6 bases had no gene match. From germline, CDR1 is MNHNY and CDR2 SVGAGI (reference sequence). The CDR3 extends over 13 amino acids. CDR3 DNA: TGTGCCAGCAACGGGATAGCGGGAGGGACCCAGTACTTC. It encodes CASNGIAGGTQYF.

The gene calls are TRBV10-3 and TRBJ2-5, with TRBD2 matching 14 bases. The CDR3 is 15 residues long. The germline V gene has CDR1 ENHRY and CDR2 SYGVKD. The trim removed 4 bases at V and 5 bases at J, leaving 3 bases unmatched. CDR3 nucleotides: TGTGCCATCAGTGGTGGGACTAGCGGGAGTGAGACCCAGTACTTC. This sequence encodes CAISGGTSGSETQYF.

In nucleotides, the CDR3 is TGTGCCAGCAGCCAAGGCCCGCCGGGACAGGGAGGGTTAGGTAATGAAAAACTGTTTTTT. This encodes CASSQGPPGQGGLGNEKLFF. The chain is built from TRBV4-2 and TRBJ1-4; 9 bases agree with TRBD1. This CDR3 has 20 residues. From germline, CDR1 is LGHNA and CDR2 YNFKEQ. V lost 1 base and J lost 4; bases outside the gene matches: 16.

The V call is TRBV7-8, the J call TRBJ2-5, with 13 nucleotides matching TRBD2. This CDR3 has 18 residues. Trimming removed 2 bases from V and 2 bases from J; junction bases left unmatched: 8. Germline V gene data show CDR1 as SGHVS and CDR2 as FQNEAQ. The CDR3 here is CASSLPLTSGRGQETQYF. As DNA, the CDR3 is TGTGCCAGCAGCTTACCGCTCACTAGCGGGAGGGGTCAAGAGACCCAGTACTTC.

The rearrangement links TRBV6-1 to TRBJ2-7, with D tentatively TRBD2 (5 bases). The CDR3 has 17 residues. Trimming cost V 1 base and J 4 bases, with 20 bases left between them. Germline loops: CDR1 MNHNS, CDR2 SASEGT. This chain's CDR3 is CASSEVLRASFWYEQYF. CDR3 DNA: TGTGCCAGCAGTGAAGTTCTTAGGGCTAGCTTCTGGTACGAGCAGTACTTC.

The chain carries TRBV6-1 and TRBJ2-7, with 11 bases matching TRBD1. Germline CDR1 MNHNS, CDR2 SASEGT. The CDR3 consists of 15 residues. With 4 bases clipped from V and 3 bases from J, the junction kept 5 bases outside the gene matches. CDR3 amino acids: CASSAWTGGNYEQYF. The CDR3 DNA is TGTGCCAGCAGTGCCTGGACAGGGGGCAACTACGAGCAGTACTTC.

This sequence joins TRBV19 and TRBJ2-1, with TRBD2 matching 7 bases. With 8 bases clipped from V and 8 bases from J, the junction kept 15 bases outside the gene matches. The length of the CDR3 is 15 residues. Germline assignment: CDR1 LNHDA and CDR2 SQIVND (reference sequence). The CDR3 spells CASSNRGGPTDEQFF. CDR3 DNA: TGTGCCAGTTCAAATAGGGGAGGGCCTACGGATGAGCAGTTCTTC.

The chain joins TRBV27 to TRBJ2-5; 7 nucleotides match TRBD2. CDR3 length: 17 amino acids. The V gene end was trimmed by 3 bases and the J gene end by 2 bases; junction bases not matched to a gene: 12. From germline, CDR1 is MNHEY and CDR2 SMNVEV (reference sequence). The CDR3 nucleotides are TGTGCCAGCAGTTTGACGGGGTGGGGGGGAGGTCAAGAGACCCAGTACTTC. Its protein product is CASSLTGWGGGQETQYF.